The 5 T cell receptor beta chains below all came from one sample that was sequenced in a study of T cell responses to AZD1222 COVID-19 vaccine. Profiling relied on immunoSEQ multiplex PCR, and the TCRdb table lists in-frame clones only, not all of them. The repertoire holds 180,000 or so clones, with approximately 93% as singletons. Sequenced here: peripheral blood, sampled 28 days after the second AZD1222 dose. The receptors come from an adult who received the AZD1222 COVID-19 vaccine.

The genes are TRBV21-1 and TRBJ2-2; TRBD2 is the table's D call, not checked against the DNA. TRBV21-1 constitutes a pseudogene. The CDR3 has 13 amino acids. In DNA, the CDR3 is TGTGCCAGCAGCAAAGGGGAGACCGGGGAGCTGTTTTTT. Encoded protein: CASSKGETGELFF.

This clone has just one count. The J gene is TRBJ2-4, the V gene TRBV19; D may match TRBD1 or TRBD2 (5 bases each). Germline V gene lookup returns CDR1 LNHDA and CDR2 SQIVND (reference sequence). This CDR3 region has 15 residues. V lost 5 bases and J lost 0, with 11 bases in between. The CDR3 DNA sequence: TGTGCCAGTAGTGAGACCGGGACAGCCAAAAACATTCAGTACTTC. It specifies CASSETGTAKNIQYF.

This clone was detected only a few times. The J gene is TRBJ2-3, the V gene TRBV4-1, with 8 bases aligning to TRBD2. CDR1 and CDR2 from the germline V gene are MGHRA and YSYEKL. The CDR3 totals 13 residues. V gave up 3 bases and J gave up 5 bases; unmatched junction bases: 1. The DNA for the CDR3 is TGCGCCAGCAGCCAGCGGGGGGTAGATACGCAGTATTTT. Protein sequence: CASSQRGVDTQYF.

This chain links TRBV3-1 (or the pseudogene TRBV3-2) with TRBJ1-4; possible D gene TRBD1, 5 bases. The V end lost 4 bases, the J end lost 8 bases, and 20 bases lay between the germline ends. Germline CDR1 LGHDT, CDR2 YNNKEL (reference sequence). The CDR3 is 16 residues long. CDR3 protein: CASSPHGAMLREKLFF. CDR3 nucleotides: TGTGCCAGCAGCCCCCACGGGGCGATGCTCCGCGAAAAACTGTTTTTT.

This chain joins TRBV2 and TRBJ1-2; D unresolved. Between the trimmed V and J ends, which lost 5 bases and 3 bases, there was a span of 13 bases. CDR1 SNHLY and CDR2 FYNNEI come from the germline V gene. The length of the CDR3 is 14 residues. In DNA form, the CDR3 reads TGTGCCAGCAGTTCACGACGGACCGACTATGGCTACACCTTC. Its protein is CASSSRRTDYGYTF.